These 7 T cell receptor beta chains share one sample of origin, sequenced in a study of CD8 T cells in Susac syndrome. The RNA input was roughly 0.45 to 1 ug, and it was reverse transcribed with random hexamers. TCRdb re-called the immunoSEQ multiplex PCR reads through MiXCR, storing one row per CDR3 protein. The table shows 40,000 to 60,000 distinct CDR3 sequences, with 93% occurring only once. Material: CD8+ T cells from PBMCs. The source is a human donor with multiple sclerosis.

The chain has TRBV5-4 and TRBJ1-1; tentatively, D is TRBD1 (5 bases). CDR3 length: 14 amino acids. The V gene lost 0 bases and the J gene lost 1 base, with 7 bases spanning the gap. Germline V gives CDR1 SGHNT, CDR2 YYREEE (reference sequence). As DNA, the CDR3 is TGTGCCAGCAGCTTGGCGGGGGGGAACACTGAAGCTTTCTTT. It is translated as CASSLAGGNTEAFF.

This chain joins TRBV6-1 and TRBJ2-7; 9 nucleotides match TRBD2. V shed 4 bases and J 0 bases; nucleotides not matched to a gene: 4. The CDR3 contains 15 residues. From germline, CDR1 is MNHNS and CDR2 SASEGT. This chain's CDR3 is CASSGAAGGSYEQYF. Written as DNA, the CDR3 is TGTGCCAGCAGTGGAGCAGCGGGGGGCTCCTACGAGCAGTACTTC.

V and J are TRBV29-1 and TRBJ2-2; 8 nucleotides agree with TRBD1. V was pared by 4 bases and J by 10 bases, with 8 bases of the junction left unmatched. This CDR3 is 13 amino acids long. Per germline, CDR1 SQVTM and CDR2 ANQGSEA. The CDR3 DNA reads TGCAGCGTTGCGACAGGGGTTCTGCCGGAGCTGTTTTTT. Amino acid sequence: CSVATGVLPELFF.

J is TRBJ2-7 and V is TRBV4-1; possibly TRBD1 for D (6 bases). Trimming shortened V by 3 bases and J by 3 bases, and 15 bases separated the two germline ends. The CDR3 has 15 residues. Germline V gene data show CDR1 as MGHRA and CDR2 as YSYEKL. CDR3 sequence reads: CASSHTDRYNYEQYF. The CDR3, as DNA: TGCGCCAGCAGCCATACGGACAGATACAACTACGAGCAGTACTTC.

The gene calls are TRBV6-1 and TRBJ2-1; D might be TRBD2 (6 bases). V lost 7 bases to trimming and J lost 1 base, with 11 bases between them. CDR1 and CDR2 (germline): MNHNS, SASEGT. The CDR3 sequence is 14 residues long. As DNA, the CDR3 is TGTGCCAGCACTGCGGGAATTTCCTACAATGAGCAGTTCTTC. This encodes CASTAGISYNEQFF.

This rearrangement joins TRBV6-2 or TRBV6-3 to TRBJ2-7; D assignment may be TRBD1 or TRBD2 (5 bases each). This CDR3 contains 16 residues. V was pared by 5 bases and J by 5 bases, with 22 bases between. Germline CDR1 MNHEY, CDR2 SVGEGT. CDR3 region: CASSTPRVGTIDEQYF. Written as DNA, the CDR3 is TGTGCCAGCAGTACACCAAGGGTCGGGACCATCGACGAGCAGTACTTC.

The chain links TRBV29-1 to TRBJ1-4, with TRBD1 matching 7 bases. The V gene end was trimmed by 7 bases and the J gene end by 2 bases; junction bases not matched to a gene: 4. Per the germline V gene, CDR1 is SQVTM and CDR2 is ANQGSEA. This CDR3 region has 13 residues. DNA for the CDR3: TGCAGCGGGGGACAGCACACTAATGAAAAACTGTTTTTT. As protein: CSGGQHTNEKLFF.